The 18 T cell receptor beta chains below come from one sample, sequenced in a study of blood T cell repertoires in COVID-19. Profiled with immunoSEQ multiplex PCR; TCRdb holds only in-frame clones, not every one. This sample has some 300,000 clones, with around nine tenths found just once. The sample taken for sequencing was PBMCs or T cells enriched from blood (not recorded which). Receptor source: a woman between 55 and 75 years old in a cohort exposed to, infected with or recovered from COVID-19 (not recorded which).

This chain joins TRBV10-1 and TRBJ1-3, with D maybe TRBD1 (5 bases). Looked up from germline, CDR1 is WNHNN and CDR2 is SYGVQD (reference sequence). The CDR3 contains 15 residues. Trimming removed 11 bases at V and 3 bases at J, with 20 bases between. The CDR3 sequence: CAGQRQKMVGNTIYF. CDR3 bases: TGCGCCGGACAAAGGCAGAAAATGGTTGGAAACACCATATATTTT.

The chain joins TRBV6-5 to TRBJ1-2; the D gene is possibly TRBD1 (5 bases). CDR3 length: 14 residues. V gave up 7 bases and J gave up 8 bases, with 20 bases separating them. Germline loops: CDR1 MNHEY, CDR2 SVGAGI. The CDR3 region has the DNA TGTGCCAGCAATAGTCCTGACAGAGGTCTCGGCTACACCTTC. Its protein product is CASNSPDRGLGYTF.

The chain's CDR3 is CAWNRLAGTKGETQYF. CDR3 DNA sequence: TGTGCCTGGAATAGACTAGCGGGCACAAAGGGAGAGACCCAGTACTTC. The rearrangement uses TRBV30 and TRBJ2-5, with 10 bases matching TRBD2. CDR3 length: 16 amino acids. V gave up 4 bases and J gave up 4 bases; unmatched junction bases: 12. Looked up from germline, CDR1 is GTSNPN and CDR2 is SVGIG (reference sequence).

This CDR3 reads CATSEDRGKETQYF. The CDR3 DNA follows: TGTGCCACCAGTGAGGACAGGGGGAAGGAGACCCAGTACTTC. The rearrangement joins TRBV24-1 to TRBJ2-5, with 10 bases identical to TRBD1. Germline assignment: CDR1 KGHDR and CDR2 SFDVKD. The CDR3 contains 14 residues. With V trimmed by 4 bases and J by 5 bases, 3 bases remained unmatched.

The chain links TRBV6-2 or TRBV6-3 to TRBJ1-1, with 9 nucleotides matching TRBD1. This CDR3 comprises 16 residues. V gave up 0 bases and J gave up 1 base; unmatched junction bases: 3. Germline CDR1 is MNHEY and CDR2 is SVGEGT. CDR3 in amino acids: CASSYSRGQGNTEAFF. CDR3 sequence (DNA): TGTGCCAGCAGTTACTCGAGGGGACAGGGGAACACTGAAGCTTTCTTT.

The V call is TRBV28, the J call TRBJ2-7; D is perhaps TRBD1 (6 bases). This CDR3 spans 13 amino acids. The V and J ends lost 3 bases and 2 bases respectively, with 8 bases between them. The germline CDR1 and CDR2 sequences are MDHEN and SYDVKM. The CDR3 bases are TGTGCCAGCAGTTTGGGACAAACCTACGAGCAGTACTTC. Translated, it gives CASSLGQTYEQYF.

CDR3 amino acids: CASSTGTYEQYF. CDR3 DNA: TGTGCCAGTAGTACCGGGACATACGAGCAGTACTTC. V gene TRBV19 combines with J gene TRBJ2-7; D perhaps matches TRBD1 (6 bases). CDR3 length equals 12 residues. V lost 4 bases and J lost 4, with 8 bases in between. Germline CDR1 reads LNHDA; CDR2 reads SQIVND (reference sequence).

The chain recombines TRBV18 with TRBJ2-2; possibly TRBD1 for D (6 bases). The CDR3 covers 14 residues. In germline, CDR1 is KGHSH, CDR2 LQKENI. V dropped 6 bases and J dropped 4 bases, with 12 bases sitting between them. The CDR3: CASSQQGSTGELFF. Here the CDR3 DNA reads TGTGCCAGCTCGCAACAGGGAAGCACCGGGGAGCTGTTTTTT.

The V and J genes are TRBV29-1 and TRBJ2-1, with 7 bases that match TRBD1. Germline values: CDR1 SQVTM, CDR2 ANQGSEA. The length of the CDR3 is 12 residues. Trimming at V came to 4 bases and at J to 7 bases, leaving 4 bases not matched to a gene. DNA for the CDR3: TGCAGCGTTGGGATGACAGGGAATGAGCAGTTCTTC. This encodes CSVGMTGNEQFF.

The rearrangement links TRBV6-5 to TRBJ2-7, with 7 nucleotides matching TRBD1. J gave up 2 bases and V 6 bases, and 7 bases lay outside the gene matches. CDR3 length: 14 amino acids. Germline V gene lookup returns CDR1 MNHEY and CDR2 SVGAGI. CDR3 amino acids: CASSQRQGTYEQYF. CDR3 nucleotides: TGTGCCAGCAGCCAGAGACAGGGCACCTACGAGCAGTACTTC.

V is TRBV7-2 and J is TRBJ2-7, with no clear D. The CDR3 spans 14 residues. Trimming took off 0 bases at V and 3 bases at J, with 9 bases between the two ends. Germline V gives CDR1 SGHTA, CDR2 FQGNSA. This CDR3 is CASSLASGSYEQYF. CDR3 DNA sequence: TGTGCCAGCAGCTTAGCTTCAGGTAGCTACGAGCAGTACTTC.

This chain joins TRBV19 and TRBJ2-3; 13 nucleotides line up with TRBD2. After removal of 5 bases from V and 6 bases from J, the junction contained 8 bases not matched to a gene. This CDR3 is built from 16 residues. Germline CDR1 reads LNHDA; CDR2 reads SQIVND (reference sequence). As DNA, the CDR3 is TGTGCCAGTAGTCGGACTAGCGGGAGTCCTGGGGATACGCAGTATTTT. This encodes CASSRTSGSPGDTQYF.

The gene calls are TRBV6-5 and TRBJ2-2; D possibly corresponds to TRBD2 (6 bases). The CDR3 sequence is 14 residues long. Germline CDR1 and CDR2: MNHEY and SVGAGI. V shed 6 bases and J shed 4 bases, with 12 bases lying between them. This chain's CDR3 is CASSLMGGTGELFF. The CDR3 bases are TGTGCCAGCAGCCTTATGGGGGGCACCGGGGAGCTGTTTTTT.

The chain joins TRBV28 to TRBJ1-2; TRBD1 is a possible D gene (6 bases). V was clipped by 3 bases and J by 8 bases, with 16 bases between them. The germline CDR1 and CDR2 sequences are MDHEN and SYDVKM. CDR3 length equals 14 residues. CDR3 protein: CASSFFRGREGYTF. The CDR3 region has the DNA TGTGCCAGCAGTTTTTTTCGGGGGCGGGAGGGCTACACCTTC.

The gene calls are TRBV9 and TRBJ1-2; the match to TRBD1 covers 9 bases. CDR3 length equals 14 residues. The germline V gene has CDR1 SGDLS and CDR2 YYNGEE. J lost 2 bases, V lost 3 bases, and 2 bases had no gene match. The CDR3 loop is CASSAGTGNYGYTF. The CDR3 DNA sequence: TGTGCCAGCAGCGCCGGGACAGGGAACTATGGCTACACCTTC.

A remark on this clone: Other DNA sequences within the sample encode an identical CDR3. This chain joins TRBV5-1 and TRBJ1-2; 9 bases line up with TRBD1. Trimming cost V 0 bases and J 2 bases; bases outside gene matches: 2. The CDR3 loop spans 15 amino acids. Germline V lookup: CDR1 SGHRS, CDR2 YFSETQ. The CDR3 loop reads CASSLGGQGNYGYTF. CDR3 bases: TGCGCCAGCAGCTTGGGGGGACAGGGCAACTATGGCTACACCTTC. Full variable domain (missing parts from reference TRBV5-1 and TRBJ1-2): KAGVTQTPRYLIKTRGQQVTLSCSPISGHRSVSWYQQTPGQGLQFLFEYFSETQRNKGNFPGRFSGRQFSNSRSEMNVSTLELGDSALYLCASSLGGQGNYGYTFGSGTRLTVV.

The chain recombines TRBV6-5 with TRBJ2-7, with TRBD1 matching 7 bases. V was pared by 2 bases and J by 2 bases, with 6 bases of the junction left unmatched. The germline V gene has CDR1 MNHEY and CDR2 SVGAGI. The CDR3 has 15 amino acids. The CDR3 reads CASSYEYRGPYEQYF. The CDR3 DNA is TGTGCCAGCAGTTACGAGTACAGGGGTCCCTACGAGCAGTACTTC.

The rearrangement joins TRBV7-3 to TRBJ1-6; D is unclear. Per germline, CDR1 SGHTA and CDR2 FQGTGA. CDR3 length: 13 amino acids. V was clipped by 3 bases and J by 9 bases, with 9 bases between them. CDR3 DNA sequence: TGTGCCAGCAGCTTTAACAGTGGTTCACCCCTCCACTTT. Its protein product is CASSFNSGSPLHF. Looking up the rest from reference TRBV7-3 and TRBJ1-6 gives the full variable domain: GAGVSQTPSNKVTEKGKYVELRCDPISGHTALYWYRQSLGQGPEFLIYFQGTGAADDSGLPNDRFFAVRPEGSVSTLKIQRTERGDSAVYLCASSFNSGSPLHFGNGTRLTVT.